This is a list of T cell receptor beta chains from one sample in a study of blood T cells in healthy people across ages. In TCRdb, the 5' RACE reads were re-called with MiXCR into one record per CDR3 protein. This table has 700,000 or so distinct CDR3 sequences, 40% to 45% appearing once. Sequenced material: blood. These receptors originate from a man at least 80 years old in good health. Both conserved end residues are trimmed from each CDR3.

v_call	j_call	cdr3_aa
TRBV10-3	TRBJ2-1	AISDPGTIKDEQF
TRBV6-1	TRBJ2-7	ASSDGTSGSYEQY
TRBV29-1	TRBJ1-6	SVRTGGRADSPLH
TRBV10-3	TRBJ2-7	AIAQRSYEQY
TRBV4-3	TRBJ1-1	ASSQGQFEAF
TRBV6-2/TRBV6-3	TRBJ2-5	ASSFWGKETQY
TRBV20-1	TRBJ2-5	SASFPSEETQY
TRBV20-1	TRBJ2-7	SARDWREGYEQY
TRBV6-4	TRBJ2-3	ASSTDETDTQY
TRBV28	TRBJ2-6	ASSPSGPGANVLT
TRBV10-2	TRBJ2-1	ASRTGGADEQF
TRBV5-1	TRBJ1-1	ASSSTGTQEAF
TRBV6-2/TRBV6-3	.	ASRMRDPEYEQY
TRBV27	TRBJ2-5	ASSLWGLAGRETQY
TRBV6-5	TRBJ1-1	ASSYQRNTEAF
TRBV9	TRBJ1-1	ASSVGNRAMNTEAF